This T cell receptor (beta chain) was sequenced for a study of T cell repertoires in aging, cancer and after chemotherapy. The wider study: Six age groups, ranging from 30 or younger to 70 or older, included the donors. Repeat sampling of healthy donors over several months to years showed clear clonal overlap. Broader study findings: Median generation probability rose over the chemotherapy interval in each cancer cohort, suggesting rebound thymic output. Loss of evenness, beyond lost richness, contributed to age-related TCR diversity decline in cancer patients.

A mixed TRB-A/B primer pool amplified rearranged TRB by multiplex touch-down PCR. TCRdb re-called the multiplex PCR reads with MiXCR, one entry per CDR3 protein. Seen here are around 9,600 distinct CDR3 sequences, 35% to 45% observed once, and the top ten hold 3.5%. Peripheral blood genomic DNA, not sorted cells or RNA, was the template. Regarding this clonotype: Antigen: not known.

This TCR was recovered from a human donor in good health. The sample comprised blood.

CDR3 protein: CASRYGTRMNTGELFF. DNA for the CDR3: TGTGCCAGCCGCTATGGGACTAGAATGAACACCGGGGAGCTGTTTTTT. This chain links TRBV19 with TRBJ2-2, with 8 bases matching TRBD2. The CDR3 length is 16 residues. Trimming took 9 bases from V and 1 from J; bases not matched to a gene: 10. Per the germline V gene, CDR1 is LNHDA and CDR2 is SQIVND (reference sequence).